What follows is one T cell receptor beta chain and its context. The antigen is undetermined. These data belong to a study of a mutant IDH1 vaccine in newly diagnosed glioma. Trimming took off 1 base at V and 5 bases at J, with 14 bases between the two ends. Germline CDR1 is KGHSH and CDR2 is LQKENI. CDR3 length equals 15 residues. Time point meaning: week 5, during vaccination. The study gave 300 ug of mutant IDH1 20-mer peptide per vaccine dose, with topical imiquimod. Data came from immunoSEQ multiplex PCR; TCRdb stores just in-frame clones and leaves some out. Here the sample spans some 37,000 clones, approximately 80% being singletons.

The chain couples TRBV18 to TRBJ1-2; D ambiguous. Source: PBMCs, taken from a glioma patient whose treatment included an IDH1 peptide vaccine. This TCR derives from a man aged 40-49 years with glioma. For the CDR3, the DNA is TGTGCCAGCTCACCACTTCCCAGGTTGGCATATGGCTACACCTTC. Encoded protein: CASSPLPRLAYGYTF.